The present entry profiles one TCR beta chain with its context. Its antigen is not known. The libraries of TRB cDNA were prepared using 5' RACE with UMI labels. TCRdb reprocessed the 5' RACE reads and keeps a single row for each CDR3 protein, giving no DNA. Seen in this sample are around 57,000 distinct CDR3 sequences; the ten most common clones hold about 20%. Germline CDR1 MGHDK, CDR2 SYGVNS. The CDR3 has 15 residues. The source of the sample is a study of CXCR3-negative and CXCR3-positive naive CD8 T cells. Broader study findings: Surface CD5 matched across naive subsets, and TRB CDR3 properties served to infer TCR strength. Memory CD8+ cells had much lower diversity, and both naive subsets had comparably high diversity. The study found that naive CXCR3-negative and CXCR3-positive cells shared TRBV-TRBJ usage, while memory cells differed.

The receptor's source is a human donor in good health. Some clones in this sample may be carry-over from other donors' samples. The specimen was memory CD8+ T cells from blood. The rearrangement uses TRBV25-1 and TRBJ2-1; TCRdb returns TRBD2, unconfirmable since there is no DNA. The CDR3 sequence: CASSGEFSSYNEQFF.